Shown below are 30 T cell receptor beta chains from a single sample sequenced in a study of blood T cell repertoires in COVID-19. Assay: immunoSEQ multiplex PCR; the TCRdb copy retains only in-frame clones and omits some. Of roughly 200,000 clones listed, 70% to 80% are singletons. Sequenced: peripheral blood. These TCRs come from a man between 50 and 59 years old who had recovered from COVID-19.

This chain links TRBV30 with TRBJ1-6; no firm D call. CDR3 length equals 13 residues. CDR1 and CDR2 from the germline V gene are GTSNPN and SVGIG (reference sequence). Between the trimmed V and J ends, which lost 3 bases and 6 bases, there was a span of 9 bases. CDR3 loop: CAWSREGNSPLHF. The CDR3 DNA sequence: TGTGCCTGGAGCCGGGAGGGTAATTCACCCCTCCACTTT.

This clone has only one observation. CDR3 sequence (DNA): TGTGCCAGCAGTTACAGCCTGGCGGGAGTGAGGAATGAGCAGTTCTTC. It is translated as CASSYSLAGVRNEQFF. The V call is TRBV6-2 or TRBV6-3, the J call TRBJ2-1; TRBD2 matches at 7 bases. With 2 bases clipped from V and 7 bases from J, the junction kept 11 bases outside the gene matches. The CDR3 spans 16 residues. Germline CDR1 reads MNHEY; CDR2 reads SVGEGT.

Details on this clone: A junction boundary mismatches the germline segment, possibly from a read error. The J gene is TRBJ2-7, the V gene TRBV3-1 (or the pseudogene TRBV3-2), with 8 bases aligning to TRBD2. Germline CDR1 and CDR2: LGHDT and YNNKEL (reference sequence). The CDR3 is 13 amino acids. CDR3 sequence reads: CASSPGTSGTEDF. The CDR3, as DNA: TGTGCCAGCAGCCCCGGGACTAGTGGCACCGAGGACTTC.

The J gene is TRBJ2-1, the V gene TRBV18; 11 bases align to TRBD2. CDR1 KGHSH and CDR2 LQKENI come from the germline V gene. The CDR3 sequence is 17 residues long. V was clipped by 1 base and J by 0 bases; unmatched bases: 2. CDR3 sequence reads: CASSPLAGGSSYNEQFF. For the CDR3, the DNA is TGTGCCAGCTCACCACTAGCGGGAGGGAGCTCCTACAATGAGCAGTTCTTC.

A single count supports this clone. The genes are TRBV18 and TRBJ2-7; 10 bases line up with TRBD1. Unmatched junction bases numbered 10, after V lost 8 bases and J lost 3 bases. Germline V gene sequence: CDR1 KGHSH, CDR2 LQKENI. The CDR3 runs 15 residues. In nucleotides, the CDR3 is TGTGCCAGCGCTGGACAGGGGGAAGGATTCTACGAGCAGTACTTC. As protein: CASAGQGEGFYEQYF.

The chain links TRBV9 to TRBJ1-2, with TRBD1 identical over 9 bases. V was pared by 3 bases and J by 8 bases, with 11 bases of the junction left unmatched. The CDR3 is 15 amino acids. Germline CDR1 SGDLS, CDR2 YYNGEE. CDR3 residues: CASSESPGQGRGYTF. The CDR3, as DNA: TGTGCCAGCAGCGAGAGCCCAGGACAGGGGCGCGGCTACACCTTC.

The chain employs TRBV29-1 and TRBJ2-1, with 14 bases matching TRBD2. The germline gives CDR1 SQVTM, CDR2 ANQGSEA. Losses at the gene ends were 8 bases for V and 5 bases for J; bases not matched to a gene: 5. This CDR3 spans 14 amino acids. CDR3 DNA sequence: TGCAGCCTCGGGACTAGCGGGAGCAACAATGAGCAGTTCTTC. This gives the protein CSLGTSGSNNEQFF.

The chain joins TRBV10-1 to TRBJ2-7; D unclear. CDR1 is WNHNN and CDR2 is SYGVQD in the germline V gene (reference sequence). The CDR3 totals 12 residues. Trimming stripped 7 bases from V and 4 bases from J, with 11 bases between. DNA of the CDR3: TGCGCCAGCATTGGGCCGCTTTACGAGCAGTACTTC. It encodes CASIGPLYEQYF.

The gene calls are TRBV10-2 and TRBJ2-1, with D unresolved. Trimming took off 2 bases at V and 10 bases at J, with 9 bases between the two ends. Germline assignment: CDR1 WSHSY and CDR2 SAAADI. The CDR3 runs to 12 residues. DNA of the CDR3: TGCGCCAGCAGTGAGCGGTCGATGGAGCAGTTCTTC. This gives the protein CASSERSMEQFF.

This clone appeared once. The CDR3 region is CASSPREGQGTEAFF. The CDR3 DNA reads as TGTGCCAGCTCACCACGGGAGGGGCAGGGGACTGAAGCTTTCTTT. The chain couples TRBV18 to TRBJ1-1; D perhaps matches TRBD1 (6 bases). Trimming shortened V by 1 base and J by 5 bases, and 14 bases separated the two germline ends. CDR3 length: 15 amino acids. Germline assignment: CDR1 KGHSH and CDR2 LQKENI.

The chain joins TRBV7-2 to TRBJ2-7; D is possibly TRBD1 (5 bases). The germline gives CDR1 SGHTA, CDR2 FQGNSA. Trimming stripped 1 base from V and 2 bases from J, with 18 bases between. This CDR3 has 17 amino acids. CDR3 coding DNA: TGTGCCAGCAGCTTAGTGGGGATAGGGGCATTACCCTACGAGCAGTACTTC. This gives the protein CASSLVGIGALPYEQYF.

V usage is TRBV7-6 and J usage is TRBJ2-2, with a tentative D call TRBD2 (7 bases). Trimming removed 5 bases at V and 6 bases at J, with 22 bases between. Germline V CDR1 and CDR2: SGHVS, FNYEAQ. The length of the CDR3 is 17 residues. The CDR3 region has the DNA TGTGCCAGCAGCCTAGTGGGGGGGCTCTTTCCACCCGGGGAGCTGTTTTTT. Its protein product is CASSLVGGLFPPGELFF.

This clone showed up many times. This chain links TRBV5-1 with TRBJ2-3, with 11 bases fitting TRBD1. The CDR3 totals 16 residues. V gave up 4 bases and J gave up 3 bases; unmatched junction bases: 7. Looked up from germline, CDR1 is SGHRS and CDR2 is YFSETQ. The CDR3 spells CASSVRGTGGTDTQYF. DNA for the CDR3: TGCGCCAGCAGCGTGCGAGGGACAGGGGGTACAGATACGCAGTATTTT.

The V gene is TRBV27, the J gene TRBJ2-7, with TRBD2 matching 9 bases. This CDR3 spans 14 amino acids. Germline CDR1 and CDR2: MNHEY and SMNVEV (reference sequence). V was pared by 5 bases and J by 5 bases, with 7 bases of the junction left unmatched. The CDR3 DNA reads TGTGCCAGCAGTAATAGCGGGAGTAGAAACGAGCAGTACTTC. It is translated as CASSNSGSRNEQYF.

The CDR3 DNA reads as TGTGCCAGCTCACCAGGACAGGGTCGTTCAACCCAGCATTTT. It encodes CASSPGQGRSTQHF. The chain has TRBV18 and TRBJ1-5, with TRBD1 matching over 8 bases. In germline, CDR1 is KGHSH, CDR2 LQKENI. The CDR3 is made up of 14 amino acids. The V segment lost 2 bases and the J segment 11 bases; nucleotides outside the gene matches: 8.

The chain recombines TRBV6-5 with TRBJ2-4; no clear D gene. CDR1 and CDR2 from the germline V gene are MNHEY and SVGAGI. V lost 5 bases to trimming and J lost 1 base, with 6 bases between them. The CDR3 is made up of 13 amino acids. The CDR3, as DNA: TGTGCCAGCAGTCCCGGGGCCAAAAACATTCAGTACTTC. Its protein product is CASSPGAKNIQYF.

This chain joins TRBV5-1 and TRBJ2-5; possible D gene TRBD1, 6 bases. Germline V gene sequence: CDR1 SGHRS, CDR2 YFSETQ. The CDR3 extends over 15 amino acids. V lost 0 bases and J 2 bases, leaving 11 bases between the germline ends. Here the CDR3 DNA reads TGCGCCAGCAGCTTGGGGACAGTAAGTCAAGAGACCCAGTACTTC. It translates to CASSLGTVSQETQYF. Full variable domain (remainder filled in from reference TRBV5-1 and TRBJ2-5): KAGVTQTPRYLIKTRGQQVTLSCSPISGHRSVSWYQQTPGQGLQFLFEYFSETQRNKGNFPGRFSGRQFSNSRSEMNVSTLELGDSALYLCASSLGTVSQETQYFGPGTRLLVL.

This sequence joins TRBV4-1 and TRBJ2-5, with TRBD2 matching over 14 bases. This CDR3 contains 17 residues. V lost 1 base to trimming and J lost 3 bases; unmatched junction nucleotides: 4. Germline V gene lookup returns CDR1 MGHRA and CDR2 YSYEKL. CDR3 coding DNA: TGCGCCAGCAGCCAAGGATTGGGACTAGCGGGAGAAGAGACCCAGTACTTC. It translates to CASSQGLGLAGEETQYF.

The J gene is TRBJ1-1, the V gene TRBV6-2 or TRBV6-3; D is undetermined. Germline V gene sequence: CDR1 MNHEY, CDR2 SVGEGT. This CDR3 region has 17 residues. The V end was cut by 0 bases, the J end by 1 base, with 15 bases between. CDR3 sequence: CASSYSIPPAGNTEAFF. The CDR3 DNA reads TGTGCCAGCAGTTACTCGATTCCTCCCGCAGGGAACACTGAAGCTTTCTTT.

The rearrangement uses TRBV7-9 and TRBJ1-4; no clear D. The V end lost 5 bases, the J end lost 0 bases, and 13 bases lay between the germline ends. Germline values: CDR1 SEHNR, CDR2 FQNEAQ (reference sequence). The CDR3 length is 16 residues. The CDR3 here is CASSRWTTATNEKLFF. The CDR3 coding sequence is TGTGCCAGCAGCCGATGGACTACGGCAACTAATGAAAAACTGTTTTTT.

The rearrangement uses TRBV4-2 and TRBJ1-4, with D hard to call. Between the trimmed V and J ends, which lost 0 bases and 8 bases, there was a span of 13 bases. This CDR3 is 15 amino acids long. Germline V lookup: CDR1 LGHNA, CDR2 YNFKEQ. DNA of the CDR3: TGTGCCAGCAGCCAAGAGGCGGGATATGACGAAAAACTGTTTTTT. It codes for CASSQEAGYDEKLFF.

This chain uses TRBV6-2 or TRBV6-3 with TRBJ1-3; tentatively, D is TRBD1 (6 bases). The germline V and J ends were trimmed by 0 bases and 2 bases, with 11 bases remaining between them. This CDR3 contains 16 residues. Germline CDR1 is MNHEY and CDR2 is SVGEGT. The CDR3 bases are TGTGCCAGCAGTTACTCCACAGGGCCGACTGGAAACACCATATATTTT. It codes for CASSYSTGPTGNTIYF.

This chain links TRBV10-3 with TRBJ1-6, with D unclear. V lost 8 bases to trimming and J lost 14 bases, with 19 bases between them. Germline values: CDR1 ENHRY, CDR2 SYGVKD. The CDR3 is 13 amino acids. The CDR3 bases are TGTGCCATCCAAGGTACAGCGGATATATCCCTCCACTTT. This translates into CAIQGTADISLHF.

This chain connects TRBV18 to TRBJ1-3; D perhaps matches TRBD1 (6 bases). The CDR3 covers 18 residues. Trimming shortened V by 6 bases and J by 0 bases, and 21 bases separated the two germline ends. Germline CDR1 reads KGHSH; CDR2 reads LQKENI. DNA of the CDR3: TGTGCCAGCTCCCAGGGACACCTTAGTTTGAGCTCTGGAAACACCATATATTTT. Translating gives CASSQGHLSLSSGNTIYF. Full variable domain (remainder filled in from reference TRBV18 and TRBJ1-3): NAGVMQNPRHLVRRRGQEARLRCSPMKGHSHVYWYRQLPEEGLKFMVYLQKENIIDESGMPKERFSAEFPKEGPSILRIQQVVRGDSAAYFCASSQGHLSLSSGNTIYFGEGSWLTVV.

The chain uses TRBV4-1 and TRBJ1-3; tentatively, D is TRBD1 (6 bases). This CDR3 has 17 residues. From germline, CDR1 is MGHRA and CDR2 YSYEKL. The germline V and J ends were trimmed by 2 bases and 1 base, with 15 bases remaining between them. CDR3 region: CASSQIQGPISGNTIYF. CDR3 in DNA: TGCGCCAGCAGCCAAATACAGGGTCCTATTTCTGGAAACACCATATATTTT.

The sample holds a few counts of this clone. The CDR3 region has the DNA TGTGCCAGCAGGGCCGATTTGAACACTGAAGCTTTCTTT. Protein: CASRADLNTEAFF. V is TRBV2 and J is TRBJ1-1; D is undetermined. Trimming stripped 6 bases from V and 0 bases from J, with 8 bases between. The germline gives CDR1 SNHLY, CDR2 FYNNEI. The CDR3 totals 13 residues.

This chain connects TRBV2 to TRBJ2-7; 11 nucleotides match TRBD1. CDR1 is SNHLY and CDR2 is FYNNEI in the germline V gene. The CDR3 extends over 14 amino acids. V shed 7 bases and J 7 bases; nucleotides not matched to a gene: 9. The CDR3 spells CASNFGTGGLEQYF. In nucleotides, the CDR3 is TGTGCCAGCAATTTTGGGACAGGGGGATTGGAGCAGTACTTC.

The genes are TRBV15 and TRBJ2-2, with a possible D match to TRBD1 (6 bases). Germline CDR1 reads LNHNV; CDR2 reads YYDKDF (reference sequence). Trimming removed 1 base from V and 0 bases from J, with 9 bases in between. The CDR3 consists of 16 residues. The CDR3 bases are TGTGCCACCAGCAGAGTAGGACAGACGAACACCGGGGAGCTGTTTTTT. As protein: CATSRVGQTNTGELFF.

CDR3: CASSTSEPASEDEQFF. The CDR3 coding sequence is TGTGCCAGCAGCACGAGCGAGCCGGCGAGTGAGGATGAGCAGTTCTTC. V usage is TRBV3-1 (or the pseudogene TRBV3-2) and J usage is TRBJ2-1; D unresolved. The germline CDR1 and CDR2 sequences are LGHDT and YNNKEL (reference sequence). This CDR3 is built from 16 residues. Trimming took 5 bases from V and 8 from J, leaving 22 bases between them.

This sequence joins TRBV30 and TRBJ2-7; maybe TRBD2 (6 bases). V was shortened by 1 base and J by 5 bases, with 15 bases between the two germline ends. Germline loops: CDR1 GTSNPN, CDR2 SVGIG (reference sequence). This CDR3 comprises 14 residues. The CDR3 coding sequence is TGTGCCTGGAGTGGGATGGGGAGGATTGACGAGCAGTACTTC. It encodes CAWSGMGRIDEQYF.